This entry lists 10 T cell receptor beta chains sequenced from one sample in a study of shared clonotypes between healthy human individuals. Clones were sequenced by immunoSEQ multiplex PCR, and TCRdb holds only the in-frame ones, with some missing. The sample has 550,000 to 800,000 clones, under 80% seen once. The source material was memory CD4+ T cells sorted from blood. Subset denoted: CD45RA-negative fraction. The receptor set was obtained from a woman aged 25-40 years in good health.

The rearrangement links TRBV4-1 to TRBJ1-5, with TRBD1 as a possible D gene (5 bases). The CDR3 consists of 16 residues. The V gene lost 3 bases and the J gene lost 4 bases, with 16 bases spanning the gap. In germline, CDR1 is MGHRA, CDR2 YSYEKL. The CDR3 region has the DNA TGCGCCAGCAGCCACACGAGCAGGGAAAGTAATCAGCCCCAGCATTTT. Its protein product is CASSHTSRESNQPQHF.

This sequence joins TRBV7-8 and TRBJ2-3; 12 bases are shared with TRBD2. In germline, CDR1 is SGHVS, CDR2 FQNEAQ. The V segment lost 2 bases and the J segment 4 bases; nucleotides outside the gene matches: 10. The CDR3 sequence is 18 residues long. CDR3 DNA sequence: TGTGCCAGCAGCTTAATGACCACTAGCGGGAGGAGGGCAGATACGCAGTATTTT. Amino acid sequence: CASSLMTTSGRRADTQYF.

This clone was found once. The chain employs TRBV6-5 and TRBJ1-1, with 8 bases matching TRBD1. CDR3 length: 14 amino acids. V lost 8 bases to trimming and J lost 3 bases; unmatched junction nucleotides: 8. Germline-derived CDR1 and CDR2 are MNHEY and SVGAGI. The CDR3 protein is CASGANRGDTEAFF. CDR3 coding DNA: TGTGCCAGCGGTGCCAACAGGGGGGACACTGAAGCTTTCTTT.

The chain uses TRBV25-1 and TRBJ2-5; TRBD1 matches 7 bases. This CDR3 is 14 amino acids long. Germline lookup yields CDR1 MGHDK and CDR2 SYGVNS. V trimming: 5 bases; J trimming: 1 base; junction bases outside the gene matches: 4. CDR3 residues: CASSLRDSQETQYF. The DNA for the CDR3 is TGTGCCAGCAGTCTCCGGGACAGCCAAGAGACCCAGTACTTC.

This clone was detected many times. V is TRBV7-6 and J is TRBJ1-2; a possible D gene is TRBD1 (5 bases). CDR3 length equals 14 residues. The germline V and J ends were trimmed by 5 bases and 4 bases, with 14 bases remaining between them. The V gene's germline CDR1 is SGHVS and CDR2 FNYEAQ. The chain's CDR3 is CASSPPGGAYGYTF. CDR3 DNA sequence: TGTGCCAGCAGCCCGCCCGGCGGGGCCTATGGCTACACCTTC.

The rearrangement uses TRBV5-1 and TRBJ2-1; D gene ambiguous. The germline V and J ends were trimmed by 4 bases and 0 bases, with 11 bases remaining between them. Germline values: CDR1 SGHRS, CDR2 YFSETQ. The CDR3 covers 15 residues. The chain's CDR3 is CASSPGDASYNEQFF. As DNA, the CDR3 is TGCGCCAGCAGCCCGGGTGACGCCTCCTACAATGAGCAGTTCTTC.

The chain has TRBV19 and TRBJ2-2, with D unclear. Looked up from germline, CDR1 is LNHDA and CDR2 is SQIVND (reference sequence). The CDR3 extends over 13 amino acids. The V end lost 8 bases, the J end lost 2 bases, and 9 bases lay between the germline ends. The CDR3 nucleotides are TGTGCCAGTTCAAGGGCTAACACCGGGGAGCTGTTTTTT. Its protein is CASSRANTGELFF.

The chain employs TRBV28 and TRBJ2-1; 14 bases line up with TRBD2. Germline values: CDR1 MDHEN, CDR2 SYDVKM. The CDR3 length is 19 residues. Trimming cost V 3 bases and J 0 bases; bases outside gene matches: 7. The CDR3: CASSFRLAGGPNSYNEQFF. CDR3 DNA: TGTGCCAGCAGTTTTCGACTAGCGGGAGGGCCGAACTCCTACAATGAGCAGTTCTTC.

This clone was picked up one time. The chain carries TRBV7-9 and TRBJ1-2, with D unresolved. Germline-derived CDR1 and CDR2 are SEHNR and FQNEAQ (reference sequence). V gave up 5 bases and J gave up 8 bases, with 9 bases separating them. This CDR3 has 11 amino acids. The CDR3 DNA is TGTGCCAGCAGCACCACCCGGGGCTACACCTTC. The encoded protein is CASSTTRGYTF.

The J gene is TRBJ2-3, the V gene TRBV15; 8 nucleotides match TRBD2. The CDR3 has 15 amino acids. The germline V gene encodes CDR1 LNHNV and CDR2 YYDKDF (reference sequence). V shed 5 bases and J 3 bases; nucleotides not matched to a gene: 7. In DNA form, the CDR3 reads TGTGCCACCAGCCGTACGGGAGGGCCGACAGATACGCAGTATTTT. Amino acids: CATSRTGGPTDTQYF.